Listed below are T cell receptor beta chains from one sample, sequenced in a study of T cells in Graves' hyperthyroidism and ophthalmopathy. TCRdb re-called the multiplex PCR reads with MiXCR, one entry per CDR3 protein. In the table there are fewer than 750,000 distinct CDR3 sequences, under 60% of which are singletons. Input material: peripheral blood or thyroid tissue (not recorded which). The receptors shown here come from a woman in her late teens or twenties with Graves' hyperthyroidism. Both conserved end residues are part of each CDR3. Each record gives: CDR3 protein, CDR3 DNA, V gene, clone size, J gene, D gene, CDR3 length. The D gene is left open where the match is weak. Rows give clone size only sometimes, using once, few, many, or a class for an expanded clone.

CASSVAGADTQYF | TGTGCCAGCAGTGTAGCGGGGGCAGATACGCAGTATTTT | TRBV5-4 | NA | TRBJ2-3 | TRBD2 | 13
CASSLGTDFYGYTF | TGTGCCAGCAGCTTGGGAACGGACTTCTATGGCTACACCTTC | TRBV5-6 | few | TRBJ1-2 | NA | 14
CATSGTGTGFTEAFF | TGTGCCACCAGTGGGACCGGGACAGGGTTCACTGAAGCTTTCTTT | TRBV24-1 | NA | TRBJ1-1 | TRBD1 | 15
CAKTRDGRSSYNSPLHF | TGTGCCAAAACCAGGGACGGGCGCAGCTCCTATAATTCACCCCTCCACTTT | TRBV25-1 | NA | TRBJ1-6 | NA | 17
CASSPGQSPNYGYTF | TGTGCCAGCAGCCCTGGACAGAGCCCTAACTATGGCTACACCTTC | TRBV7-8 | many | TRBJ1-2 | NA | 15
CSVQTGGAEKLFF | TGCAGCGTTCAGACAGGGGGGGCTGAAAAACTGTTTTTT | TRBV29-1 | NA | TRBJ1-4 | TRBD1 | 13
CSLGQVYGYTF | TGCAGCTTGGGACAGGTCTATGGCTACACCTTC | TRBV29-1 | NA | TRBJ1-2 | TRBD1 | 11
CAIRDSWGAEYF | TGTGCCATCAGGGACAGCTGGGGAGCAGAATACTTC | TRBV10-3 | few | TRBJ2-7 | NA | 12
CASSLGGHRVTGNTIYF | TGTGCCAGCAGCTTAGGGGGGCACCGCGTAACTGGAAACACCATATATTTT | TRBV7-9 | many | TRBJ1-3 | NA | 17
CASSQLRQGVTEKLFF | TGTGCCAGCAGCCAACTCCGACAGGGGGTTACTGAAAAACTGTTTTTT | TRBV4-2 | few | TRBJ1-4 | TRBD1 | 16
CAISDGERLLEQYF | TGTGCCATCAGTGATGGGGAGAGGCTGCTCGAGCAGTACTTC | TRBV10-3 | NA | TRBJ2-7 | NA | 14
CAPSPGTEAYEQYF | TGTGCGCCGTCTCCCGGGACAGAGGCCTACGAGCAGTACTTC | TRBV7-8 | NA | TRBJ2-7 | TRBD1 | 14
CASSIGLPNTEAFF | TGTGCCAGTAGTATAGGATTACCGAACACTGAAGCTTTCTTT | TRBV19 | many | TRBJ1-1 | NA | 14
CSVDTRTGEGANVLTF | TGCAGCGTTGATACACGGACAGGGGAAGGGGCCAACGTCCTGACTTTC | TRBV29-1 | NA | TRBJ2-6 | TRBD1 | 16
CASSLDRGHYGYTF | TGTGCCAGCAGCCTGGACAGGGGGCACTATGGCTACACCTTC | TRBV7-8 | many | TRBJ1-2 | TRBD1 | 14
CASRGTGGSPLHF | TGTGCCAGCAGGGGCACGGGGGGTTCACCCCTCCACTTT | TRBV2 | NA | TRBJ1-6 | NA | 13
CASSESGRGSNQPQHF | TGTGCCAGCAGTGAGAGTGGCAGGGGCAGCAATCAGCCCCAGCATTTT | TRBV2 | many | TRBJ1-5 | NA | 16
CASSLEGGRSPLHF | TGCGCCAGCAGCTTGGAGGGGGGCAGGTCACCCCTCCACTTT | TRBV5-1 | many | TRBJ1-6 | NA | 14
CSANHILAGGYEQYF | TGCAGTGCTAACCACATCCTAGCGGGAGGGTACGAGCAGTACTTC | TRBV20-1 | NA | TRBJ2-7 | TRBD2 | 15
CASSAWVSTDTQYF | TGTGCCAGCAGTGCTTGGGTCAGCACAGATACGCAGTATTTT | TRBV6-5 | few | TRBJ2-3 | NA | 14
CASSVGTRGYEQYF | TGTGCCAGCAGCGTTGGGACCCGGGGCTACGAGCAGTACTTC | TRBV5-6 | many | TRBJ2-7 | NA | 14
CASSTGTDYGYEQYF | TGTGCCAGCAGTACTGGGACAGACTATGGCTACGAGCAGTACTTC | TRBV6-5 | once | TRBJ2-7 | TRBD1 | 15
CASSPKLDREAGELFF | TGTGCCAGCTCACCCAAATTGGACAGGGAAGCCGGGGAGCTGTTTTTT | TRBV9 | NA | TRBJ2-2 | TRBD1 | 16
CASSSRGAETQYF | TGTGCCAGCAGCTCCCGTGGTGCAGAGACCCAGTACTTC | TRBV7-8 | many | TRBJ2-5 | NA | 13
CATSRDSVGQTNTGELFF | TGTGCCACCAGCAGAGATAGTGTGGGACAGACGAACACCGGGGAGCTGTTTTTT | TRBV15 | many | TRBJ2-2 | TRBD1 | 18
CASRPRTGIQPQHF | TGTGCCAGCAGACCGAGGACAGGGATTCAGCCCCAGCATTTT | TRBV12-3/TRBV12-4 | NA | TRBJ1-5 | TRBD1 | 14
CSAREGGASYNEQFF | TGCAGTGCTAGAGAGGGGGGGGCGTCCTACAATGAGCAGTTCTTC | TRBV20-1 | NA | TRBJ2-1 | NA | 15
CASSFRAQSIYEQYF | TGCGCCAGCAGCTTCCGGGCACAATCTATCTACGAGCAGTACTTC | TRBV5-1 | many | TRBJ2-7 | NA | 15
CSAGVAGSQETQYF | TGCAGCGCCGGGGTAGCGGGTAGCCAAGAGACCCAGTACTTC | TRBV29-1 | NA | TRBJ2-5 | TRBD2 | 14
CASSMRESYEQFF | TGTGCCAGCAGTATGCGGGAGTCGTATGAGCAGTTCTTC | TRBV6-4 | once | TRBJ2-1 | TRBD2 | 13
CATSTWGMNGYTF | TGTGCCACCAGCACTTGGGGGATGAATGGCTACACCTTC | TRBV15 | many | TRBJ1-2 | NA | 13
CASSVVREWGTGELFF | TGTGCTAGCAGCGTTGTTCGGGAGTGGGGCACCGGGGAGCTGTTTTTT | TRBV7-7 | NA | TRBJ2-2 | NA | 16
CATARGWADTQYF | TGTGCCACTGCGCGGGGGTGGGCAGATACGCAGTATTTT | TRBV19 | once | TRBJ2-3 | TRBD2 | 13
CASSVAGGIQETQYF | TGTGCCAGCAGCGTAGCGGGGGGTATCCAAGAGACCCAGTACTTC | TRBV9 | many | TRBJ2-5 | TRBD2 | 15
CASSSRSRGYQFF | TGTGCCAGTAGTAGTAGATCCCGAGGATATCAGTTCTTC | TRBV19 | NA | TRBJ2-1 | NA | 13
CSARSGSNYGYTF | TGCAGTGCTAGGTCTGGCTCTAACTATGGCTACACCTTC | TRBV20-1 | NA | TRBJ1-2 | NA | 13
CAIRGEGRSYEQYF | TGTGCCATCAGGGGGGAGGGGCGCTCCTACGAGCAGTACTTC | TRBV10-3 | many | TRBJ2-7 | TRBD2 | 14
CASTNRVGYEQYF | TGTGCCAGTACAAACAGGGTTGGCTACGAGCAGTACTTC | TRBV19 | NA | TRBJ2-7 | NA | 13
CASSIQADQPQHF | TGTGCCAGTAGTATTCAGGCCGATCAGCCCCAGCATTTT | TRBV19 | few | TRBJ1-5 | NA | 13
CSPRRVGGPYNEQFF | TGCAGCCCTCGGCGGGTAGGAGGCCCCTATAATGAGCAGTTCTTC | TRBV29-1 | NA | TRBJ2-1 | NA | 15
CASSQPENYGYTF | TGTGCCAGCAGTCAGCCGGAAAACTATGGCTACACCTTC | TRBV9 | many | TRBJ1-2 | NA | 13
CASSPPGLKSGANVLTF | TGTGCCAGCAGTCCCCCGGGGTTAAAGTCTGGGGCCAACGTCCTGACTTTC | TRBV2 | NA | TRBJ2-6 | NA | 17
CASSAPNTEAFF | TGTGCCAGCAGCGCCCCGAACACTGAAGCTTTCTTT | TRBV9 | many | TRBJ1-1 | NA | 12